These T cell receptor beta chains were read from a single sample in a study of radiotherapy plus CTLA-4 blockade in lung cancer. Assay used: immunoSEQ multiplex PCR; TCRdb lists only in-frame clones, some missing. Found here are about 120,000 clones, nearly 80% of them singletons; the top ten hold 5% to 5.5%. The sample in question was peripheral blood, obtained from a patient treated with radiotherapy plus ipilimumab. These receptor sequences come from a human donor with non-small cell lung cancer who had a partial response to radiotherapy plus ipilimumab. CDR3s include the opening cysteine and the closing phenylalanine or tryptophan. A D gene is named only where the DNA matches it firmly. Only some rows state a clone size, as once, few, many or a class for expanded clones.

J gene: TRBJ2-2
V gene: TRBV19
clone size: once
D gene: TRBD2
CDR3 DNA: TGTGCCAGTAGTATTGGGGGGTATTGGGAGACCGGGACTAGCAACGGGGAGCTGTTTTTT
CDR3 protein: CASSIGGYWETGTSNGELFF

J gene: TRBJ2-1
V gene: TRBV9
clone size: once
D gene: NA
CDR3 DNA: TGTGCCAGCAGCGTAGGCAGCGGCTCCTACAATGAGCAGTTCTTC
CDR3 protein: CASSVGSGSYNEQFF

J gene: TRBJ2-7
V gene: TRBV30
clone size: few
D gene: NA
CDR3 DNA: TGTGCCTGGAGTGCAGGTTGGCGCGAGCAGTACTTC
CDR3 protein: CAWSAGWREQYF

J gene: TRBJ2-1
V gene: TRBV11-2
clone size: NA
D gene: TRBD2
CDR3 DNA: TGTGCCAGCAGCTTAGATCGACTAGCTGGGGAGCAGTTCTTC
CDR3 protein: CASSLDRLAGEQFF

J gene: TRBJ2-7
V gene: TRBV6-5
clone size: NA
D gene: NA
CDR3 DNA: TGTGCCAGCAAACGAGACACCGGGGGCTACGAGCAGTACTTC
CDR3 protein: CASKRDTGGYEQYF

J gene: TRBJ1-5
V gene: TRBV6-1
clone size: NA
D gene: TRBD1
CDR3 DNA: TGTGCCAGCAGCTCTTCGGACAGGGGTCAGCCCCAGCATTTT
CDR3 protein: CASSSSDRGQPQHF

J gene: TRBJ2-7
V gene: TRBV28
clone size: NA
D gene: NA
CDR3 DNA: TGTGCGACGGACAACAACTACGAGCAGTACTTC
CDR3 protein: CATDNNYEQYF

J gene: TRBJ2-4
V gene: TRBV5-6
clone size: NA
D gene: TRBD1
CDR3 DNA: TGTGCCAGCAGCTGGGACAGGGCAGCCAAAAACATTCAGTACTTC
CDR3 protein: CASSWDRAAKNIQYF

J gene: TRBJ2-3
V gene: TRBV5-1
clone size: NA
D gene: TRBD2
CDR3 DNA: TGCGCCAGCAGCTTGGAGGCGGGAGGGTCGGATACGCAGTATTTT
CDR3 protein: CASSLEAGGSDTQYF

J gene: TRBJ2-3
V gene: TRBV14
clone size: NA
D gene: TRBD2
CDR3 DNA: TGTGCCAGCAGCCAAGGGGTGGAGGAGCGGGGGGGCACAGATACGCAGTATTTT
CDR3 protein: CASSQGVEERGGTDTQYF

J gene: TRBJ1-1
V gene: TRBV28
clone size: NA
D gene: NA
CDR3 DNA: TGTGCCAGCAGTCCCACCGAGTACACTGAAGCTTTCTTT
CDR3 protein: CASSPTEYTEAFF

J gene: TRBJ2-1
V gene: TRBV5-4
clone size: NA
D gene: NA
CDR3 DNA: TGTGCCAGCAGCTTGGATCCCCAGGGATCCAGGTACAATGAGCAGTTCTTC
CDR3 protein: CASSLDPQGSRYNEQFF

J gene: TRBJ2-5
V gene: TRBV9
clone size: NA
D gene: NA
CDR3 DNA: TGTGCCAGCAGCGGTACCGGGGAGACCCAGTACTTC
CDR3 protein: CASSGTGETQYF

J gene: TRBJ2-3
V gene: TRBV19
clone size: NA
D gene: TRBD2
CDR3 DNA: TGTGCCAGTAGTATTGGACTAGCGGGAGCTACAGATACGCAGTATTTT
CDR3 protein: CASSIGLAGATDTQYF

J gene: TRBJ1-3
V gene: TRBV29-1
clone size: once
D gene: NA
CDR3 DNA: TGCAGCGTTGAAGAGCCCAGGGTGTCCCCTGGAAACACCATATATTTT
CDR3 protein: CSVEEPRVSPGNTIYF

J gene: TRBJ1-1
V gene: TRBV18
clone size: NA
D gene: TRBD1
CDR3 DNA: TGTGCCAGCTCCCCGGGACAGGGGGCCCGCACTGAAGCTTTCTTT
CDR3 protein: CASSPGQGARTEAFF